Below, 5 T cell receptor beta chains from the same sample are listed, as sequenced in a study of a mutant IDH1 vaccine in newly diagnosed glioma. TCRdb's copy holds only in-frame clones and misses some; the assay was immunoSEQ multiplex PCR. The sample holds approximately 32,000 clones, about 92% seen once. Stated time point: week 47, end of study. Topical imiquimod accompanied each vaccine dose, which consisted of 300 ug of mutant IDH1 20-mer peptide. What these receptors recognize is not known. The sequenced sample was PBMCs, obtained from a glioma patient whose treatment included an IDH1 peptide vaccine. The receptors were gathered from a man aged 40-49 years with glioma.

The chain employs TRBV9 and TRBJ2-7; D tentatively fits TRBD1 or TRBD2 (6 bases each). From germline, CDR1 is SGDLS and CDR2 YYNGEE. V lost 0 bases and J 1 base, leaving 11 bases between the germline ends. The CDR3 runs to 15 residues. CDR3 sequence reads: CASSVDQGRSYEQYF. CDR3 in DNA: TGTGCCAGCAGCGTAGACCAGGGGAGGTCCTACGAGCAGTACTTC.

This chain links TRBV6-1 with TRBJ2-7, with D perhaps matching TRBD1 (5 bases). CDR1 is MNHNS and CDR2 is SASEGT in the germline V gene. The V gene lost 5 bases and the J gene lost 5 bases, with 16 bases spanning the gap. The CDR3 extends over 14 amino acids. CDR3: CASSPGHSLDEQYV. CDR3 DNA: TGTGCCAGCAGTCCCGGACACTCCCTGGACGAGCAGTACGTC.

The J gene is TRBJ2-5, the V gene TRBV11-2, with D possibly matching TRBD2 (5 bases). Per germline, CDR1 SGHAT and CDR2 FQNNGV. V was clipped by 3 bases and J by 7 bases, with 12 bases between them. The CDR3 has 13 amino acids. The CDR3 protein is CASSLERELTQYF. Written as DNA, the CDR3 is TGTGCCAGCAGCTTGGAAAGGGAGCTGACCCAGTACTTC.

This chain uses TRBV12-2 with TRBJ2-1; the DNA was not compared with TRBD1, the D call given in the table. TRBV12-2 is termed a pseudogene. This CDR3 is built from 16 residues. The CDR3 region has the DNA TGTGCAAGTCGCTTAGCTACAGGGGCTCTTTTAAAGGAGCAGTTCTTC. It yields the protein CASRLATGALLKEQFF.

This rearrangement joins TRBV6-5 to TRBJ2-1; 8 nucleotides agree with TRBD2. The V gene end was trimmed by 4 bases and the J gene end by 7 bases; junction bases not matched to a gene: 9. In germline, CDR1 is MNHEY, CDR2 SVGAGI. CDR3 length: 15 residues. The CDR3 DNA sequence: TGTGCCAGCAGTTTGGGACTAGAACTTTGGAATGAGCAGTTCTTC. Encoded protein: CASSLGLELWNEQFF.